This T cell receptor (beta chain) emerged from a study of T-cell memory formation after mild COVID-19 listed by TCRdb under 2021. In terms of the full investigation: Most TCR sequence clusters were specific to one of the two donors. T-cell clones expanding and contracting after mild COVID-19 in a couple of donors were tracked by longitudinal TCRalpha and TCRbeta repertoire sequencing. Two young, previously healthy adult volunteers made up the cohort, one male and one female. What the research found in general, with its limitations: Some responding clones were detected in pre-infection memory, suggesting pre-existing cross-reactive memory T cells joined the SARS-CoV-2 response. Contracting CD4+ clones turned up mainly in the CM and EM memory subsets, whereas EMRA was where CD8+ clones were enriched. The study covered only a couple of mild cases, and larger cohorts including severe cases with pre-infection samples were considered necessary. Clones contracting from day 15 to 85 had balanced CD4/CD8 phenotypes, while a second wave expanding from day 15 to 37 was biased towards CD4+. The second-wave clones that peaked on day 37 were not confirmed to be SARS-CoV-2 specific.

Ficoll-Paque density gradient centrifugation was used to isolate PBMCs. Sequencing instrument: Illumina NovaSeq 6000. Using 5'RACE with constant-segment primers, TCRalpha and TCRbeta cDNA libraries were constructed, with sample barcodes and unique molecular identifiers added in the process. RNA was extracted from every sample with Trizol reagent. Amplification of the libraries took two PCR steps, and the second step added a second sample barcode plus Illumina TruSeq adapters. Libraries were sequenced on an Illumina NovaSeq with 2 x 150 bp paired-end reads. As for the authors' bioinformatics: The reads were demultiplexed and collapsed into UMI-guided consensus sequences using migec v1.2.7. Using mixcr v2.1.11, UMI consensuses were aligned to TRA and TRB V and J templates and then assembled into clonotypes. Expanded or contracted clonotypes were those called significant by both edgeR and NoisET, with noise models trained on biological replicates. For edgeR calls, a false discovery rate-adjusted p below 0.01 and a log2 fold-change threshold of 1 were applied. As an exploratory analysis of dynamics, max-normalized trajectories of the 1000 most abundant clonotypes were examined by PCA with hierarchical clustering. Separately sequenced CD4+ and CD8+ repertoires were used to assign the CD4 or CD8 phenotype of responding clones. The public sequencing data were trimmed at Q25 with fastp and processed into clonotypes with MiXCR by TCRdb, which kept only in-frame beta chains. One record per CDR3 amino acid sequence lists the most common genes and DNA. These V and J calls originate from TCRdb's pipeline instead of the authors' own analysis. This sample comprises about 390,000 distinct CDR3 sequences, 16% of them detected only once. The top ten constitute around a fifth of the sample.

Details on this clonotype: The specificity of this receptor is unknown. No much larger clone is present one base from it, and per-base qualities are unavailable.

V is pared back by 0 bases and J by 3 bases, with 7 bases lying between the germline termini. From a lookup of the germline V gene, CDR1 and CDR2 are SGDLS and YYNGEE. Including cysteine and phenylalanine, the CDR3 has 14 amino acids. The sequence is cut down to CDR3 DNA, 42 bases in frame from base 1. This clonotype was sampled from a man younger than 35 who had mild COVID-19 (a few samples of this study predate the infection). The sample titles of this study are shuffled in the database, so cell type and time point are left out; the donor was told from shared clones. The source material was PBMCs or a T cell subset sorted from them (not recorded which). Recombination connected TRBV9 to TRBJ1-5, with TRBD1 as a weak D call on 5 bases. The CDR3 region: CASSVDRLNQPQHF. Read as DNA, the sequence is TGTGCCAGCAGCGTAGACAGGCTCAATCAGCCCCAGCATTTT.